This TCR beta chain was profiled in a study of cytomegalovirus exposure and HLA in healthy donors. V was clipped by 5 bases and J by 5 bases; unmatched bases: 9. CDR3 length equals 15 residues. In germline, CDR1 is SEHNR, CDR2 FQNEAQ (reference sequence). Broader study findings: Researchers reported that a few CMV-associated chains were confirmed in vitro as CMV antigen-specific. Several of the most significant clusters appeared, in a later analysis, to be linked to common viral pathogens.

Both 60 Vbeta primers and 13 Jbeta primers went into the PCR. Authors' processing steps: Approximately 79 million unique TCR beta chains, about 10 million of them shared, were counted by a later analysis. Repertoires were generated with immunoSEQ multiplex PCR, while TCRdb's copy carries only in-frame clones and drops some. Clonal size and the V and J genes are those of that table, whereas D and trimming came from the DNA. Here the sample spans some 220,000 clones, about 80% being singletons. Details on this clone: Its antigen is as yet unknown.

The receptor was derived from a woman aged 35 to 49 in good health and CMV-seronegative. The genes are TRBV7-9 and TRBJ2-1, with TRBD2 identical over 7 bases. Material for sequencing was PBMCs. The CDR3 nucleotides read TGTGCCAGCAGCCCCAGACTAGCTACCAACAATGAGCAGTTCTTC. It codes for CASSPRLATNNEQFF.